The sequence of this TCR beta chain was determined in a study of shared clonotypes between healthy human individuals. In the study overall: Per donor, three plates held CD4 naive cells, three held CD4 memory, two held CD8 naive and one held CD8 memory.

Produced via immunoSEQ multiplex PCR; TCRdb's table is partial and in-frame only. The repertoire includes some 2.4 million clones, under 95% of them detected once, and 0.36% sits in the top ten. Worth noting for this clone: Its antigen is unknown.

Findings of the study overall: Clonotypes which were not shared had lower generation probabilities than clonotypes that all four donors shared. A few donors showed sharing of roughly 5% of naive CD4 clonotypes. Few donors restricted represented genetic and exposure-history diversity.

The V gene lost 1 base and the J gene lost 1 base, with 10 bases spanning the gap. This CDR3 region has 15 residues. CDR1 and CDR2 from the germline V gene are KGHSH and LQKENI. The V call is TRBV18, the J call TRBJ1-1, with D hard to call. This TCR derives from a man aged 18-30 years in good health. Some clones in this sample may be carry-over from other donors' samples. The sequenced sample consisted of naive CD4+ T cells from PBMCs. Sample subset: CD45RA+ positively selected. The CDR3 protein is CASSPLGPQNTEAFF. CDR3 DNA sequence: TGTGCCAGCTCACCACTTGGACCACAGAACACTGAAGCTTTCTTT.